This entry concerns a single T cell receptor beta chain. Its antigen is currently unknown. This sample was included in a study of shared clonotypes between healthy human individuals. Study-level points and caveats: Only blood underwent sampling, and tissue repertoires likely differ. The study found lower generation probabilities in non-shared clonotypes than in those shared by all four donors. Since donors were few, the genetic and exposure-history diversity represented was limited.

Assay used: immunoSEQ multiplex PCR; TCRdb lists only in-frame clones, some missing. The table lists about 1 million clones, about three quarters of them singletons. What was sequenced was memory CD4+ T cells sorted from blood. Subset reported: CD45RA-negative fraction. The TCR was taken from a young man in good health.

Here the CDR3 DNA reads TGTGCCAGCAGTGAACTAGGGGGGGGCTCCTACAATGAGCAGTTCTTC. It yields the protein CASSELGGGSYNEQFF. The chain uses TRBV6-1 and TRBJ2-1, with D possibly matching TRBD2 (7 bases). Trimming shortened V by 2 bases and J by 0 bases, and 11 bases separated the two germline ends. The CDR3 covers 16 residues. Germline values: CDR1 MNHNS, CDR2 SASEGT.